This entry lists 29 T cell receptor beta chains sequenced from one sample in a study of blood T cells in healthy people across ages. Using a J-beta primer mix together with a sample-barcoded 5' primer, a second PCR was run for about 6 to 11 cycles. Each CDR3 protein is one row after TCRdb ran MiXCR on the 5' RACE reads. The sample consists of about 1,400,000 distinct CDR3 sequences, 59% of them appearing once. Sequencing input: blood. The receptors originated from a man aged 18 to 30 in good health.

The rearrangement joins TRBV20-1 to TRBJ1-6; no definite D call. V was clipped by 7 bases and J by 7 bases, with 23 bases between them. The CDR3 length is 16 residues. Germline V gives CDR1 DFQATT, CDR2 SNEGSKA (reference sequence). The CDR3 spells CSGYNLKEAGNSPLHF. The CDR3 DNA reads as TGCAGTGGCTATAACCTGAAGGAAGCGGGGAATTCACCCCTCCACTTT.

This rearrangement joins TRBV10-2 to TRBJ2-1, with D perhaps TRBD2 (5 bases). This CDR3 has 16 residues. Trimming removed 3 bases at V and 1 base at J, with 13 bases between. CDR1 and CDR2 from the germline V gene are WSHSY and SAAADI. The CDR3 protein is CASSDLLVESYNEQFF. CDR3 DNA sequence: TGCGCCAGCAGTGACTTACTAGTAGAATCCTACAATGAGCAGTTCTTC.

There are a few counts of this clonotype. The chain has TRBV20-1 and TRBJ2-5; D is perhaps TRBD1 (5 bases). Germline CDR1 is DFQATT and CDR2 is SNEGSKA (reference sequence). This CDR3 is built from 10 residues. V gave up 7 bases and J gave up 7 bases, with 10 bases separating them. CDR3 in DNA: TGCAGTGTTGTCCAGGGGACCCAGTACTTC. Residues: CSVVQGTQYF.

V gene TRBV6-2 or TRBV6-3 combines with J gene TRBJ2-3; 8 bases match TRBD2. There are 15 residues in the CDR3. After removal of 6 bases from V and 1 base from J, the junction contained 6 bases not matched to a gene. CDR1 is MNHEY, CDR2 SVGEGT, per germline. The CDR3 region is CASSRGGSGTDTQYF. The CDR3 DNA sequence: TGTGCCAGCAGCCGGGGGGGATCGGGCACAGATACGCAGTATTTT.

This clonotype has a handful of counts. V gene TRBV4-1 combines with J gene TRBJ1-3; D gene unclear. There are 15 residues in the CDR3. From germline, CDR1 is MGHRA and CDR2 YSYEKL. The V and J ends lost 0 bases and 1 base respectively, with 7 bases between them. CDR3 sequence reads: CASSQDPGSGNTIYF. CDR3 in DNA: TGCGCCAGCAGCCAAGATCCGGGTTCTGGAAACACCATATATTTT.

This clonotype was counted ten times or more. The chain employs TRBV12-3 or TRBV12-4 and TRBJ2-3; no clear D. The length of the CDR3 is 13 residues. V gave up 6 bases and J gave up 1 base, with 8 bases separating them. CDR3 loop: CASSLWGTDTQYF. For the CDR3, the DNA is TGTGCCAGCAGCTTATGGGGCACAGATACGCAGTATTTT.

This clonotype was detected only a few times. The chain recombines TRBV12-3 or TRBV12-4 with TRBJ2-4; TRBD2 is a possible D gene (5 bases). TRBJ2-7 matches the DNA end more closely, so the J call is doubtful. The CDR3 length is 11 residues. The CDR3 DNA reads as TGTGCCAGCAGGAGGGTTGGCGAGCAGTACTTC. Its translation is CASRRVGEQYF.

The chain has TRBV19 and TRBJ1-4; 7 bases map to TRBD1. Germline values: CDR1 LNHDA, CDR2 SQIVND (reference sequence). This CDR3 is built from 15 residues. The V segment lost 8 bases and the J segment 10 bases; nucleotides outside the gene matches: 16. As DNA, the CDR3 is TGTGCCAGTCTCACAGGGGTAGGGGGAATTGGAAAACTGTTTTTT. Encoded protein: CASLTGVGGIGKLFF.

The chain has TRBV6-6 and TRBJ2-5; the D is unclear. The germline gives CDR1 MNHNY, CDR2 SVGAGI (reference sequence). Trimming removed 3 bases from V and 4 bases from J, with 12 bases in between. The CDR3 is 14 residues long. CDR3 protein: CASSYSAPRETQYF. The CDR3 DNA reads TGTGCCAGCAGTTATTCCGCCCCGAGAGAGACCCAGTACTTC.

The chain joins TRBV5-8 to TRBJ2-5; 13 positions match TRBD2. The germline V gene has CDR1 SGHTS and CDR2 YDEGEE. V lost 4 bases to trimming and J lost 4 bases; unmatched junction nucleotides: 16. CDR3 length: 19 amino acids. The CDR3 reads CASSRGLAGDPSGGETQYF. The CDR3 DNA sequence: TGTGCCAGCAGCAGAGGACTAGCGGGAGATCCGTCGGGGGGAGAGACCCAGTACTTC. The variable domain in full, with the rest retrieved from reference TRBV5-8 and TRBJ2-5, is EAGVTQSPTHLIKTRGQQATLRCSPISGHTSVYWYQQALGLGLQFLLWYDEGEERNRGNFPPRFSGRQFPNYSSELNVNALELEDSALYLCASSRGLAGDPSGGETQYFGPGTRLLVL.

V is TRBV6-2 or TRBV6-3 and J is TRBJ1-1; maybe TRBD1 (6 bases). The CDR3 sequence is 14 residues long. V was trimmed by 6 bases and J by 0 bases, leaving 11 bases between them. Germline V gives CDR1 MNHEY, CDR2 SVGEGT. The chain's CDR3 is CASRSGVVNTEAFF. The CDR3 nucleotides read TGTGCCAGCAGATCAGGGGTGGTGAACACTGAAGCTTTCTTT.

In its sample, this clonotype was seen a few times. V and J are TRBV12-3 or TRBV12-4 and TRBJ1-2; 9 bases align to TRBD1. CDR3 size: 13 residues. The junction had 5 bases not matched to a gene; V was cut back by 7 bases and J by 5 bases. The CDR3 bases are TGTGCCAGCACCCCGGACAGGGGATATGGCTACACCTTC. It translates to CASTPDRGYGYTF.

In this sample, this clonotype turned up once. The chain uses TRBV7-9 and TRBJ2-1; TRBD2 is a possible D gene (6 bases). The V gene's germline CDR1 is SEHNR and CDR2 FQNEAQ (reference sequence). The length of the CDR3 is 15 residues. V was pared by 6 bases and J by 3 bases, with 15 bases between. DNA for the CDR3: TGTGCCAGCAGGGGGAGCGGGTCTTTCTACAATGAGCAGTTCTTC. Translating gives CASRGSGSFYNEQFF.

This clonotype turned up a few times. V gene TRBV20-1 combines with J gene TRBJ2-5, with D tentatively TRBD1 or TRBD2 (5 bases each). V was trimmed by 4 bases and J by 1 base, leaving 19 bases between them. CDR1 is DFQATT and CDR2 is SNEGSKA in the germline V gene (reference sequence). This CDR3 has 16 amino acids. For the CDR3, the DNA is TGCAGTGCTAACCCCGCCCGGGGCCCGTTCCAAGAGACCCAGTACTTC. Translated: CSANPARGPFQETQYF.

V usage is TRBV27 and J usage is TRBJ1-2; 7 nucleotides line up with TRBD1. Trimming removed 2 bases from V and 6 bases from J; junction bases left unmatched: 9. In germline, CDR1 is MNHEY, CDR2 SMNVEV (reference sequence). The CDR3 runs to 15 residues. The CDR3 spells CASSLSSGGGNGYTF. As DNA, the CDR3 is TGTGCCAGCAGTTTAAGCTCAGGGGGTGGGAATGGCTACACCTTC.

The chain is built from TRBV5-1 and TRBJ2-6, with no clear D. The V and J ends lost 2 bases and 1 base respectively, with 7 bases between them. CDR1 is SGHRS, CDR2 YFSETQ, per germline. CDR3 length: 15 amino acids. Here the CDR3 reads CASSFWVSGANVLTF. In nucleotides, the CDR3 is TGCGCCAGCAGCTTTTGGGTTTCTGGGGCCAACGTCCTGACTTTC.

V usage is TRBV6-5 and J usage is TRBJ2-4, with TRBD1 as a possible D gene (6 bases). V was clipped by 6 bases and J by 0 bases, with 12 bases between them. Germline V gene data show CDR1 as MNHEY and CDR2 as SVGAGI. The length of the CDR3 is 15 residues. CDR3 nucleotide sequence: TGTGCCAGCAGCAGACAGGCCTCAGCCAAAAACATTCAGTACTTC. This encodes CASSRQASAKNIQYF.

The J gene is TRBJ2-5, the V gene TRBV6-6; perhaps TRBD1 as D (5 bases). Germline V CDR1 and CDR2: MNHNY, SVGAGI (reference sequence). V was cut by 4 bases and J by 3 bases, with 12 bases left in between. The CDR3 has 14 amino acids. The CDR3 DNA is TGTGCCAGCAGTTTCAGGACAAAAAAAGAGACCCAGTACTTC. It yields the protein CASSFRTKKETQYF.

The chain is built from TRBV28 and TRBJ2-5, with D possibly TRBD1 on 6 matching bases. CDR1 is MDHEN, CDR2 SYDVKM, per germline. The CDR3 consists of 16 residues. Trimming removed 8 bases at V and 2 bases at J, with 21 bases between. The CDR3 DNA sequence: TGTGCCAGCCGACCGGCGGACAGAGACCCACAAGAGACCCAGTACTTC. Residues: CASRPADRDPQETQYF.

This sequence joins TRBV20-1 and TRBJ2-3, with D perhaps being TRBD1 or TRBD2 (5 bases each). This CDR3 has 14 amino acids. In germline, CDR1 is DFQATT, CDR2 SNEGSKA (reference sequence). The CDR3 DNA reads as TGCAGCTCCCGGGGCGGGCTAAGCACAGATACGCAGTATTTT. Its protein is CSSRGGLSTDTQYF.

This chain connects TRBV6-2 or TRBV6-3 to TRBJ2-1, with D hard to call. Looked up from germline, CDR1 is MNHEY and CDR2 is SVGEGT. Trimming left V 6 bases short and J 5 bases short, with 11 bases between. This CDR3 has 13 residues. CDR3: CASSSLQNNEQFF. The CDR3 DNA is TGTGCCAGCAGCTCCCTTCAAAACAATGAGCAGTTCTTC.

V is TRBV4-1 and J is TRBJ2-7, with 7 positions matching TRBD1. The CDR3 is 15 amino acids. The germline CDR1 and CDR2 sequences are MGHRA and YSYEKL. With 3 bases clipped from V and 2 bases from J, the junction kept 7 bases outside the gene matches. CDR3 in DNA: TGCGCCAGCAGCCAGGAAAGGGACAGAGCCTACGAGCAGTACTTC. Translation: CASSQERDRAYEQYF.

This chain uses TRBV4-1 with TRBJ2-1; 8 nucleotides line up with TRBD2. Trimming at V came to 0 bases and at J to 6 bases, leaving 4 bases not matched to a gene. The CDR3 covers 15 residues. Germline CDR1 is MGHRA and CDR2 is YSYEKL. CDR3 in amino acids: CASSQEPGGLNEQFF. The CDR3 nucleotides read TGCGCCAGCAGCCAAGAACCGGGGGGGCTCAATGAGCAGTTCTTC.

This clonotype was found a few times. J is TRBJ1-2 and V is TRBV4-2; no clear D gene. The germline V and J ends were trimmed by 0 bases and 6 bases, with 14 bases remaining between them. CDR3 length: 15 amino acids. CDR1 LGHNA and CDR2 YNFKEQ come from the germline V gene. CDR3 sequence (DNA): TGTGCCAGCAGCCAAGAGTCCGGACTGGGAAATGGCTACACCTTC. Translating it yields CASSQESGLGNGYTF.

The chain couples TRBV28 to TRBJ2-6; tentative D call: TRBD2 (6 bases). Trimming removed 4 bases from V and 0 bases from J, with 10 bases in between. CDR3 length equals 16 residues. Germline V gene data show CDR1 as MDHEN and CDR2 as SYDVKM. The CDR3 region is CASSYRGFSGANVLTF. The CDR3 DNA follows: TGTGCCAGCAGTTATCGGGGGTTCTCTGGGGCCAACGTCCTGACTTTC.

The rearrangement links TRBV15 to TRBJ2-1; TRBD2 matches 7 bases. The CDR3 loop spans 17 amino acids. Looked up from germline, CDR1 is LNHNV and CDR2 is YYDKDF (reference sequence). With 0 bases clipped from V and 2 bases from J, the junction kept 7 bases outside the gene matches. For the CDR3, the DNA is TGTGCCACCAGCAGAGATCCGGCTAGCGGCCCCTACAATGAGCAGTTCTTC. It is translated as CATSRDPASGPYNEQFF.

CDR3 coding DNA: TGTGCCAGCAGTTTAGGGGCTATCACAGATACGCAGTATTTT. It is translated as CASSLGAITDTQYF. J is TRBJ2-3 and V is TRBV28; the D gene is possibly TRBD1 (5 bases). The CDR3 runs 14 residues. Germline CDR1 is MDHEN and CDR2 is SYDVKM. The V and J ends lost 2 bases and 2 bases respectively, with 8 bases between them.

The rearrangement joins TRBV6-5 to TRBJ2-3; 11 bases line up with TRBD2. The ends lost 6 bases at V and 2 bases at J; junction bases unmatched: 4. This CDR3 spans 15 amino acids. The germline V gene has CDR1 MNHEY and CDR2 SVGAGI. The CDR3 loop reads CASRGLAENTDTQYF. CDR3 DNA: TGTGCCAGCAGGGGACTAGCGGAAAACACAGATACGCAGTATTTT.

J is TRBJ2-7 and V is TRBV7-2; D remains ambiguous. The CDR3 spans 13 residues. V lost 6 bases and J 0 bases, leaving 9 bases between the germline ends. The germline CDR1 and CDR2 sequences are SGHTA and FQGNSA. CDR3 coding DNA: TGTGCCAGCAGACATCGGACCTCCTACGAGCAGTACTTC. Its translation: CASRHRTSYEQYF.